This T cell receptor beta chain was sequenced for a study of blood T cell repertoires in COVID-19. Looking at the study overall: Sites across the United States, Italy and Spain contributed samples from acute and convalescent COVID-19. Sources were T cells, B-cell-depleted T cells, or PBMCs; the material itself was cDNA or gDNA.

In the authors' methods: Nucleated cell number was recorded as an estimate derived from reference gene primer amplification. Some clones are missing from TCRdb's copy, which holds only in-frame ones; the method was immunoSEQ multiplex PCR. V and J calls and clone size are copied from that table; D and trimming were computed from the DNA. The sample comprises about 130,000 clones, roughly four fifths of which are singletons, and approximately 18% rests with the top ten. This clone was detected ten times or more. Additional DNA sequences in this sample encode the identical CDR3. Patients in Seattle were enrolled during active infection, then followed longitudinally. From germline, CDR1 is SEHNR and CDR2 FQNEAQ (reference sequence). CDR3 length: 15 residues. V shed 5 bases, J shed 8 bases, and the junction held 6 bases outside the gene matches.

The receptor's source is a young man with COVID-19, enrolled during active disease. The rearrangement joins TRBV7-9 to TRBJ2-1; 13 bases map to TRBD2. The sample was peripheral blood. CDR3 loop: CASSPWTSGSDEQFF. The CDR3 bases are TGTGCCAGCAGCCCATGGACTAGCGGGAGTGATGAGCAGTTCTTC.